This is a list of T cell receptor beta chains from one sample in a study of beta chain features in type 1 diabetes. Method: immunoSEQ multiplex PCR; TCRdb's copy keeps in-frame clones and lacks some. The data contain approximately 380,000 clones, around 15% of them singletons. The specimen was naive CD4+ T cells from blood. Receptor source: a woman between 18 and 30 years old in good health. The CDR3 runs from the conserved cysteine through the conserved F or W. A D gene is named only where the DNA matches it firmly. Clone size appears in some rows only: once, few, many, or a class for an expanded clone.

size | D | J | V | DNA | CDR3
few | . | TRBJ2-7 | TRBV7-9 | TGTGCCAGCAGCTTAGAGGGGGTGTCCTACGAGCAGTACTTC | CASSLEGVSYEQYF
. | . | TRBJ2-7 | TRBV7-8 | TGTGCCAGCAGCTTAGGTAGGCTAGCGCTGACCTACGAGCAGTACTTC | CASSLGRLALTYEQYF
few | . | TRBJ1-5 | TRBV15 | TGTGCCACCAGCAGAGATGAGGAGGTGGAGCGGAATCAGCCCCAGCATTTT | CATSRDEEVERNQPQHF
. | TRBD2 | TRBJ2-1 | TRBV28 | TGTGCCAGCAGTTTGGAACTAGCGGGTAATGAGCAGTTCTTC | CASSLELAGNEQFF
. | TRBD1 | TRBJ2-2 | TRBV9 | TGTGCCAGCAGTGGGACAGGAGACACCGGGGAGCTGTTTTTT | CASSGTGDTGELFF
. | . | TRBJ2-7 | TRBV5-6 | TGTGCCAGCAGCTGGCGGGACTCCGGCTACGAGCAGTACTTC | CASSWRDSGYEQYF
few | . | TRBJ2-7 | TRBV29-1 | TGCAGCGTTGCCCAGGGGAGCGAGCAGTACTTC | CSVAQGSEQYF
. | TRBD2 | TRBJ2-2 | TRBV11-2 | TGTGCCAGCAGCTTAACAAAGTTTGTCGGGAGGGCGGGCACCGGGGAGCTGTTTTTT | CASSLTKFVGRAGTGELFF
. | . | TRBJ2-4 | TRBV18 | TGTGCCAGCTCACCTAACGCGCTAACCGGTGGCATTCAGTACTTC | CASSPNALTGGIQYF
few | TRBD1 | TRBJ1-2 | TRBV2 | TGTGCCAGCAGGGGGACAGGGGGCTTCACTGGCTACACCTTC | CASRGTGGFTGYTF
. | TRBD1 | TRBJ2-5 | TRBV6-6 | TGTGCCAGCACCCCGACAGGGGGGTTTGGGACCCAGTACTTC | CASTPTGGFGTQYF
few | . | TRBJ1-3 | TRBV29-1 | TGCAGCGTTGGGGCAGGGCCAAGAACTGGAAACACCATATATTTT | CSVGAGPRTGNTIYF
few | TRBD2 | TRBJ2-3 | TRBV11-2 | TGTGCCAGCAGCCCAGGACTAGCGGGAGTGGGAGATACGCAGTATTTT | CASSPGLAGVGDTQYF
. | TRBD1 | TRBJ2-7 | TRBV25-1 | TGTGCCAGCGGGGGACAGGGCTACGAGCAGTACTTC | CASGGQGYEQYF
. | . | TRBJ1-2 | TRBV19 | TGTGCCAGTATGGAGAGGCTTGGCTATGGCTACACCTTC | CASMERLGYGYTF
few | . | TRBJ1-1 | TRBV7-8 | TGTGCCAGCAGCTTAGGCGGGTTTAGTACTGAAGCTTTCTTT | CASSLGGFSTEAFF
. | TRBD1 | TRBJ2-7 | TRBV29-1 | TGCAGCGTCACCCGGACAGGGAATTACGAGCAGTACTTC | CSVTRTGNYEQYF
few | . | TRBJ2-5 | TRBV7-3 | TGTGCCAGCAGCTTCAGGGGATCGGAGACCCAGTACTTC | CASSFRGSETQYF
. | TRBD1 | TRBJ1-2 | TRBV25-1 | TGTGCCAGCTTGGACAGGAACTATGGCTACACCTTC | CASLDRNYGYTF
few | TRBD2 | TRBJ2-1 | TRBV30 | TGTGCCTGGAGCATGGACGGGACTAGCGGGAGGACCTACAATGAGCAGTTCTTC | CAWSMDGTSGRTYNEQFF
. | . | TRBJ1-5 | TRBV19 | TGTGCCAGTACCTTAAGAGGGGGGGGCCTTAGCAATCAGCCCCAGCATTTT | CASTLRGGGLSNQPQHF
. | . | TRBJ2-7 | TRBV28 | TGTGCCAGCAGTCCGAGGATTTACGAGCAGTACTTC | CASSPRIYEQYF
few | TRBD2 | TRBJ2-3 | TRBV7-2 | TGTGCCAGCAGCTTAGCGTCCGGGGGGATGGCAGATACGCAGTATTTT | CASSLASGGMADTQYF
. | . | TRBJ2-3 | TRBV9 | TGTGCCAGCACCACTCGGGCTAGCGGCACAGATACGCAGTATTTT | CASTTRASGTDTQYF
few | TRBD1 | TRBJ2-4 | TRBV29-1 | TGCAGCGTTCAGACAGGGGGCCTGAACATTCAGTACTTC | CSVQTGGLNIQYF
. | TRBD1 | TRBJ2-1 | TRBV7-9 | TGTGCCAGCAGCCCGTACAGGGGATCGGTGGGCAATGAGCAGTTCTTC | CASSPYRGSVGNEQFF
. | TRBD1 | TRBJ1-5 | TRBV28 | TGTGCCAGCAGTTACCTAGACAGGGTGAATCAGCCCCAGCATTTT | CASSYLDRVNQPQHF
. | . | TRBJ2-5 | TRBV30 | TGTGCCTGGTCTCAAGAGACCCAGTACTTC | CAWSQETQYF